The 6 T cell receptor beta chains reported below all come from one sample, sequenced in a study of cytomegalovirus exposure and HLA in healthy donors. The PCR employed 60 Vbeta primers together with 13 Jbeta primers. Here immunoSEQ multiplex PCR was the method, and the copy in TCRdb shows in-frame clones only, minus some. The sample lists approximately 120,000 clones; over 75% were seen once. The specimen was PBMCs. These TCRs come from a man aged 50-59 years in good health and CMV-seronegative.

J is TRBJ2-7 and V is TRBV29-1; 10 positions match TRBD1. Germline V lookup: CDR1 SQVTM, CDR2 ANQGSEA. With V trimmed by 2 bases and J by 5 bases, 3 bases remained unmatched. This CDR3 has 13 residues. In DNA, the CDR3 is TGCAGCGTTGAAAGGGACAGGGGCCACGAGCAGTACTTC. It specifies CSVERDRGHEQYF.

The rearrangement joins TRBV10-1 to TRBJ2-2; maybe TRBD1 (6 bases). Looked up from germline, CDR1 is WNHNN and CDR2 is SYGVQD (reference sequence). The CDR3 covers 16 residues. The V and J ends lost 4 bases and 0 bases respectively, with 12 bases between them. For the CDR3, the DNA is TGCGCCAGCAGTGCCCCTGGACAGTCGAACACCGGGGAGCTGTTTTTT. It yields the protein CASSAPGQSNTGELFF.

This clone has a handful of counts. The chain is built from TRBV10-1 and TRBJ2-7, with a weak D call TRBD2 (8 bases). CDR1 and CDR2 (germline): WNHNN, SYGVQD (reference sequence). The CDR3 totals 20 residues. The V end was cut by 4 bases, the J end by 3 bases, with 31 bases between. The CDR3 coding sequence is TGCGCCAGCAGTGCGGGACAGAGGGACTCCGCTGGCGGGAGGTTCTACGAGCAGTACTTC. Translation: CASSAGQRDSAGGRFYEQYF.

This rearrangement joins TRBV4-3 to TRBJ2-7, with 9 bases identical to TRBD1. Per germline, CDR1 LGHNA and CDR2 YSLEER. V trimming: 4 bases; J trimming: 9 bases; junction bases outside the gene matches: 7. The CDR3 is 13 amino acids. CDR3 in amino acids: CASSPRTGEAQYF. CDR3 bases: TGCGCCAGCAGCCCCCGGACAGGGGAGGCGCAGTACTTC.

Only a few counts were recorded for this clone. The chain recombines TRBV11-2 with TRBJ1-4; 7 nucleotides line up with TRBD1. After removal of 1 base from V and 10 bases from J, the junction contained 6 bases not matched to a gene. Germline V gene lookup returns CDR1 SGHAT and CDR2 FQNNGV. This CDR3 is built from 14 residues. CDR3: CASSLAQGVRKLFF. DNA for the CDR3: TGTGCCAGCAGCTTAGCGCAGGGGGTACGAAAACTGTTTTTT.

This chain joins TRBV2 and TRBJ1-5; 7 positions agree with TRBD1. This CDR3 contains 14 residues. The germline V gene has CDR1 SNHLY and CDR2 FYNNEI. J gave up 9 bases and V 2 bases, and 7 bases lay outside the gene matches. The CDR3 region has the DNA TGTGCCAGCAGTGAACGACAGGGCCTCGGGCCCCAGCATTTT. It yields the protein CASSERQGLGPQHF.